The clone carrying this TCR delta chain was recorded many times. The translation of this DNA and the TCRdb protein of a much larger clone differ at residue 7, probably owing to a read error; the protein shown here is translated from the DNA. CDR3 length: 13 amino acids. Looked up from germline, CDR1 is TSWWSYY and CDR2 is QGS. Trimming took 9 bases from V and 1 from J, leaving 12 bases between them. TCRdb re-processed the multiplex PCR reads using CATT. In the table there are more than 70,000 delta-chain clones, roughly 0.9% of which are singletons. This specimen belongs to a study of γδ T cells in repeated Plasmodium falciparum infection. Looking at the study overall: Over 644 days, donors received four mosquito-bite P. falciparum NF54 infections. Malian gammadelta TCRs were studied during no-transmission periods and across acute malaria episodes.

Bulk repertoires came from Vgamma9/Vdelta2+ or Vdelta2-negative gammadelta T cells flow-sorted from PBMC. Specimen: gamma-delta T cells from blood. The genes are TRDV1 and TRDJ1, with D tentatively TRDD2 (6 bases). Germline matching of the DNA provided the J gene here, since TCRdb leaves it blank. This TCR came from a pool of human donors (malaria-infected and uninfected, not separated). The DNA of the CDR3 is TGTGCTCTATTCCTATTGAGCACCGATAAACTCATCTTT. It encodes CALFLLSTDKLIF.